This T cell receptor (beta chain) is from a study of PD-1 blockade in classical Hodgkin lymphoma. Findings of the study overall: The authors excluded patients who started nivolumab under 1 year after ASCT.

Repertoires were generated with immunoSEQ multiplex PCR, while TCRdb's copy carries only in-frame clones and drops some. The repertoire holds over 25,000 clones, 70% to 90% seen once, with around 2.7% in the top ten. This CDR3 contains 14 residues. Trimming at V came to 6 bases and at J to 7 bases, leaving 8 bases not matched to a gene. Germline-derived CDR1 and CDR2 are SNHLY and FYNNEI. Brentuximab vedotin exposure varied among the patients, all of whom had relapsed after autologous stem cell transplantation. On this clone itself: Its antigen remains unidentified.

The chain uses TRBV2 and TRBJ2-1, with 8 bases lining up with TRBD2. The specimen was peripheral blood mononuclear cells (PBMCs), collected at baseline. The clonotype comes from a human donor with classical Hodgkin lymphoma. The CDR3 loop reads CASRETAGVNEQFF. The DNA of the CDR3 is TGTGCCAGCAGGGAAACAGCGGGGGTGAATGAGCAGTTCTTC.